This T cell receptor (beta chain) came from a study of early T cells in non-severe SARS-CoV-2 infection. Whole-study context: Chains were not paired, and sequencing was done on bulk RNA from unsorted whole blood. Study-level points and caveats: Matches to VDJdb favored anti-spike CD8 responses and missed private and CD4 specificities.

Unique molecular identifiers were attached to individual cDNA molecules. MiXCR, run by TCRdb on the 5' RACE reads, gives a single entry per CDR3 protein. The table shows some 87,000 distinct CDR3 sequences, with around 13% occurring only once. This clonotype was observed many times. The antigen is unknown. The source is an adult who was a healthcare worker with PCR-confirmed SARS-CoV-2 infection or an uninfected control (not recorded which). The sample was whole blood.

Here the CDR3 reads CASSITSTGSYNEQFF. CDR3 nucleotides: TGTGCCAGTAGTATAACCTCTACGGGATCCTACAATGAGCAGTTCTTC. The genes are TRBV19 and TRBJ2-1, with D perhaps matching TRBD2 (5 bases). Germline CDR1 and CDR2: LNHDA and SQIVND (reference sequence). The CDR3 is 16 residues long. V was pared by 2 bases and J by 1 base, with 12 bases between.